This T cell receptor (beta chain) was sequenced for a study of blood T cell repertoires in COVID-19. The V gene end was trimmed by 8 bases and the J gene end by 2 bases; junction bases not matched to a gene: 6. The CDR3 length is 13 residues. The germline gives CDR1 KGHSY, CDR2 FQNENV. The age range of participants was about 18 to 89 years, with residence in about two dozen US areas. Donors were grouped by their self-reported clinical history. This clone is a singleton in its sample. The table came from immunoSEQ multiplex PCR; TCRdb's copy has only in-frame clones and leaves some out. Altogether 250,000 to 350,000 clones are present, 85% being singletons, with the ten largest covering roughly 2.5%.

The rearrangement joins TRBV16 to TRBJ2-7, with 7 bases identical to TRBD2. The sequence derives from a woman aged 45-65 years who had recovered from COVID-19. The specimen sequenced was PBMCs or T cells enriched from blood (not recorded which). DNA for the CDR3: TGTGCCAGCGGCCGGGGGGTACCCTACGAGCAGTACTTC. Translated: CASGRGVPYEQYF.